Listed here are 30 T cell receptor beta chains from one sample, sequenced in a study of cytomegalovirus exposure and HLA in healthy donors. PCR amplification relied on 60 Vbeta primers (plus 13 Jbeta primers). Repertoires were generated with immunoSEQ multiplex PCR, while TCRdb's copy carries only in-frame clones and drops some. Here the sample table reports about 140,000 clones. Sequencing was done on a sample of PBMCs. Receptor source: a male donor in good health and CMV-seronegative.

CDR3 nucleotide sequence: TGCGCCAGCAGCCAAGATGATAGCGTAGAGCAGTACTTC. Encoded protein: CASSQDDSVEQYF. The chain carries TRBV4-1 and TRBJ2-7, with TRBD2 as a possible D gene (5 bases). This CDR3 spans 13 amino acids. Trimming pared 0 bases from V and 7 bases from J, leaving 10 bases between. In germline, CDR1 is MGHRA, CDR2 YSYEKL.

The rearrangement links TRBV14 to TRBJ1-3; D not certain. This CDR3 region has 15 residues. CDR1 and CDR2 from the germline V gene are SGHDN and FVKESK. V lost 2 bases to trimming and J lost 0 bases, with 8 bases between them. CDR3 residues: CASSQNMPSGNTIYF. The DNA for the CDR3 is TGTGCCAGCAGCCAAAACATGCCCTCTGGAAACACCATATATTTT.

The chain couples TRBV11-2 to TRBJ2-4; possible D gene TRBD2, 5 bases. CDR3 size: 13 residues. Trimming took 5 bases from V and 2 from J, leaving 7 bases between them. Germline lookup yields CDR1 SGHAT and CDR2 FQNNGV. The CDR3 DNA reads TGTGCCAGCAGCACGGGGACCAAAAACATTCAGTACTTC. It is translated as CASSTGTKNIQYF.

The chain links TRBV6-1 to TRBJ1-1, with D perhaps TRBD1 (5 bases). Germline lookup yields CDR1 MNHNS and CDR2 SASEGT. The length of the CDR3 is 19 residues. Trimming pared 2 bases from V and 1 base from J, leaving 23 bases between. The DNA for the CDR3 is TGTGCCAGCAGTGAACAAACGCCGACGAACAAGGGGCGGAACACTGAAGCTTTCTTT. Its protein product is CASSEQTPTNKGRNTEAFF.

The chain carries TRBV5-5 and TRBJ1-5; D is possibly TRBD1 (5 bases). This CDR3 has 15 residues. Between the trimmed V and J ends, which lost 4 bases and 0 bases, there was a span of 11 bases. The germline V gene encodes CDR1 SGHKS and CDR2 YYEKEE (reference sequence). The CDR3 here is CASSPGGNSNQPQHF. CDR3 coding DNA: TGTGCCAGCAGCCCCGGGGGGAATAGCAATCAGCCCCAGCATTTT.

The chain combines TRBV6-1 with TRBJ2-1, with TRBD2 matching 9 bases. The length of the CDR3 is 15 residues. Per germline, CDR1 MNHNS and CDR2 SASEGT. V lost 0 bases and J lost 5; bases outside the gene matches: 2. The CDR3 DNA reads TGTGCCAGCAGTGAAGCTAGCGGGAGTGACAATGAGCAGTTCTTC. This gives the protein CASSEASGSDNEQFF.

This chain joins TRBV5-1 and TRBJ2-3, with TRBD1 matching over 11 bases. After removal of 5 bases from V and 1 base from J, the junction contained 9 bases not matched to a gene. CDR1 is SGHRS, CDR2 YFSETQ, per germline. This CDR3 has 17 amino acids. The CDR3 DNA is TGCGCCAGCAGGGGACGATCGGGACAGGGGGGCACAGATACGCAGTATTTT. Its protein is CASRGRSGQGGTDTQYF. Full variable domain (missing parts from reference TRBV5-1 and TRBJ2-3): KAGVTQTPRYLIKTRGQQVTLSCSPISGHRSVSWYQQTPGQGLQFLFEYFSETQRNKGNFPGRFSGRQFSNSRSEMNVSTLELGDSALYLCASRGRSGQGGTDTQYFGPGTRLTVL.

J is TRBJ2-1 and V is TRBV9; 9 nucleotides agree with TRBD2. The CDR3 length is 15 residues. V was clipped by 3 bases and J by 6 bases; unmatched bases: 7. CDR1 is SGDLS, CDR2 YYNGEE, per germline. The CDR3 loop is CASSAGGSGGNEQFF. CDR3 nucleotides: TGTGCCAGCAGCGCCGGGGGTAGCGGGGGCAATGAGCAGTTCTTC.

The CDR3: CAWSLVGRGGAVYNEQFF. The CDR3 DNA follows: TGTGCCTGGAGTTTAGTTGGTCGGGGGGGCGCGGTCTACAATGAGCAGTTCTTC. The chain employs TRBV30 and TRBJ2-1; 8 nucleotides align to TRBD2. The CDR3 contains 18 residues. Germline V gene data show CDR1 as GTSNPN and CDR2 as SVGIG (reference sequence). With V trimmed by 2 bases and J by 3 bases, 15 bases remained unmatched.

The rearrangement joins TRBV6-1 to TRBJ2-5, with no clear D. This CDR3 has 12 residues. The ends were cut back, 5 bases at V and 5 bases at J, with 9 bases in the middle. In germline, CDR1 is MNHNS, CDR2 SASEGT. The CDR3 reads CASSLLRETQYF. The DNA of the CDR3 is TGTGCCAGCAGTCTCTTACGGGAGACCCAGTACTTC.

The chain is built from TRBV5-1 and TRBJ1-4; TRBD1 is a possible D gene (6 bases). Trimming removed 5 bases at V and 8 bases at J, with 16 bases between. There are 14 residues in the CDR3. Germline V gives CDR1 SGHRS, CDR2 YFSETQ. DNA of the CDR3: TGCGCCAGCAGTCCTCGGGGGGCAGGGGAAAAACTGTTTTTT. Its protein product is CASSPRGAGEKLFF.

Concerning this clone: The junction departs from the called germline gene at one end, perhaps through a read error. This rearrangement joins TRBV7-7 to TRBJ1-1; a possible D gene is TRBD1 (5 bases). Germline assignment: CDR1 SSHAT and CDR2 FNYEAQ (reference sequence). This CDR3 is 16 amino acids long. CDR3 region: CASSLRAGFAPTEAFF. The CDR3 coding sequence is TGTGCTAGCAGCTTACGGGCAGGGTTCGCGCCCACTGAAGCTTTCTTT.

The J gene is TRBJ1-3, the V gene TRBV18; D uncertain. CDR3 length equals 14 residues. Germline V gene lookup returns CDR1 KGHSH and CDR2 LQKENI. The V end was cut by 5 bases, the J end by 2 bases, with 10 bases between. CDR3 loop: CASSSDRAGNTIYF. The CDR3 bases are TGTGCCAGCTCATCAGACCGGGCTGGAAACACCATATATTTT.

The V call is TRBV5-6, the J call TRBJ2-3; 9 bases match TRBD2. Germline CDR1 and CDR2: SGHDT and YYEEEE. There are 16 residues in the CDR3. Losses at the gene ends were 4 bases for V and 1 base for J; bases not matched to a gene: 7. The CDR3 nucleotides read TGTGCCAGCAGCCCGGAGGTAGCGGGGGGCACAGATACGCAGTATTTT. Translating gives CASSPEVAGGTDTQYF.

The rearrangement uses TRBV6-1 and TRBJ1-2, with D hard to call. The CDR3 length is 13 residues. Trimming pared 6 bases from V and 8 bases from J, leaving 16 bases between. Germline values: CDR1 MNHNS, CDR2 SASEGT. The DNA of the CDR3 is TGTGCCAGCAGCCCCAGGTTCGGGGAAGGCTACACCTTC. Translated, it gives CASSPRFGEGYTF.

V gene TRBV9 combines with J gene TRBJ1-3; tentative D call: TRBD1 (6 bases). Germline V gives CDR1 SGDLS, CDR2 YYNGEE. Trimming stripped 3 bases from V and 3 bases from J, with 19 bases between. This CDR3 comprises 17 residues. CDR3 protein: CASSGVGQGRGGNTIYF. For the CDR3, the DNA is TGTGCCAGCAGCGGCGTCGGTCAGGGGCGCGGTGGAAACACCATATATTTT.

Turning to this clone: The same CDR3 arises from other DNA sequences in this sample as well. The rearrangement links TRBV9 to TRBJ2-3; D possibly corresponds to TRBD1 (6 bases). The V end was cut by 3 bases, the J end by 0 bases, with 11 bases between. There are 15 residues in the CDR3. Per germline, CDR1 SGDLS and CDR2 YYNGEE. CDR3 residues: CASSARGGSTDTQYF. The DNA for the CDR3 is TGTGCCAGCAGCGCCCGAGGGGGAAGCACAGATACGCAGTATTTT.

The J gene is TRBJ1-2, the V gene TRBV19; no clear D gene. CDR1 is LNHDA, CDR2 SQIVND, per germline (reference sequence). CDR3 length: 14 amino acids. Trimming cost V 3 bases and J 7 bases, with 15 bases left between them. Here the CDR3 DNA reads TGTGCCAGTAGTATTTGGACCCGGGGATTTGGCTACACCTTC. Amino acid sequence: CASSIWTRGFGYTF.

V gene TRBV30 combines with J gene TRBJ2-3; 10 bases are a match to TRBD1. This CDR3 comprises 16 residues. CDR1 GTSNPN and CDR2 SVGIG come from the germline V gene (reference sequence). With V trimmed by 7 bases and J by 0 bases, 10 bases remained unmatched. The CDR3 region has the DNA TGTGCCTCTACAGGACAGGGGGGAGTGAGCACAGATACGCAGTATTTT. Translating gives CASTGQGGVSTDTQYF.

The chain employs TRBV5-6 and TRBJ2-7; D perhaps matches TRBD1 (5 bases). The CDR3 extends over 14 amino acids. The V gene's germline CDR1 is SGHDT and CDR2 YYEEEE. The V gene lost 0 bases and the J gene lost 4 bases, with 11 bases spanning the gap. CDR3 residues: CASSLAGYPYEQYF. Here the CDR3 DNA reads TGTGCCAGCAGCTTGGCAGGGTATCCTTACGAGCAGTACTTC.

The rearrangement links TRBV30 to TRBJ1-4; D is unresolved. Germline CDR1 GTSNPN, CDR2 SVGIG (reference sequence). There are 12 residues in the CDR3. V was clipped by 4 bases and J by 5 bases, with 8 bases between them. The CDR3 DNA is TGTGCCTGGAACAGTCAGAATGAAAAACTGTTTTTT. Protein product: CAWNSQNEKLFF.

In regard to this clone: At one end the junction does not follow the germline gene, possibly because of a read error. For the CDR3, the DNA is TGTGCTAGCAGCTTAGGACGGGGGACCGGGGAGCTGTTTTTT. This gives the protein CASSLGRGTGELFF. The chain links TRBV7-7 to TRBJ2-2; weak D call: TRBD2 (6 bases). Per germline, CDR1 SSHAT and CDR2 FNYEAQ (reference sequence). CDR3 length: 14 amino acids. The complete variable domain, with remaining parts taken from reference TRBV7-7 and TRBJ2-2, reads GAGVSQSPRYKVTKRGQDVTLRCDPISSHATLYWYQQALGQGPEFLTYFNYEAQPDKSGLPSDRFSAERPEGSISTLTIQRTEQRDSAMYRCASSLGRGTGELFFGEGSRLTVL.

This chain links TRBV30 with TRBJ1-1; 12 bases match TRBD1. J lost 5 bases, V lost 4 bases, and 5 bases had no gene match. The CDR3 spans 14 residues. The germline V gene encodes CDR1 GTSNPN and CDR2 SVGIG (reference sequence). CDR3 sequence (DNA): TGTGCCTGGACTCGGGACAGGGGGCCAACTGAAGCTTTCTTT. This gives the protein CAWTRDRGPTEAFF.

This chain links TRBV6-5 with TRBJ1-3, with a tentative D call TRBD1 (6 bases). The CDR3 consists of 16 residues. Germline-derived CDR1 and CDR2 are MNHEY and SVGAGI. V lost 1 base and J 3 bases, leaving 13 bases between the germline ends. CDR3 region: CASSYFSQGDGNTIYF. In nucleotides, the CDR3 is TGTGCCAGCAGTTACTTTTCACAGGGAGATGGAAACACCATATATTTT.

This chain connects TRBV29-1 to TRBJ2-5; possible D gene TRBD2, 5 bases. Per the germline V gene, CDR1 is SQVTM and CDR2 is ANQGSEA. Trimming removed 2 bases at V and 2 bases at J, with 12 bases between. The CDR3 contains 14 residues. DNA for the CDR3: TGCAGCGTTGAACCATTAGCGACACAAGAGACCCAGTACTTC. Translation gives CSVEPLATQETQYF.

The J gene is TRBJ2-1, the V gene TRBV5-1; D ambiguous. The germline V gene has CDR1 SGHRS and CDR2 YFSETQ. The length of the CDR3 is 19 residues. V was shortened by 2 bases and J by 0 bases, with 21 bases between the two germline ends. The CDR3 DNA sequence: TGCGCCAGCAGCTTCGAGAGGCCTCTCCCGCTTAGCTCCTACAATGAGCAGTTCTTC. Residues: CASSFERPLPLSSYNEQFF.

This chain connects TRBV5-1 to TRBJ1-5, with 7 bases matching TRBD1. Germline V gives CDR1 SGHRS, CDR2 YFSETQ. The V gene end was trimmed by 2 bases and the J gene end by 7 bases; junction bases not matched to a gene: 9. The CDR3 contains 15 residues. CDR3 sequence: CASSLEGAGGQPQHF. CDR3 DNA: TGCGCCAGCAGCTTAGAGGGGGCAGGCGGGCAGCCCCAGCATTTT.

The J gene is TRBJ2-4, the V gene TRBV19, with D possibly matching TRBD2 (5 bases). The CDR3 extends over 15 amino acids. Deletions cut 8 bases from V and 1 base from J, with 15 bases between. Germline CDR1 LNHDA, CDR2 SQIVND (reference sequence). CDR3 nucleotide sequence: TGTGCCAGTGAGACTAATGGCTGGGCCAAAAACATTCAGTACTTC. It encodes CASETNGWAKNIQYF.

The chain employs TRBV5-1 and TRBJ1-2; TRBD1 is a possible D gene (5 bases). The CDR3 has 15 amino acids. V was cut by 3 bases and J by 2 bases, with 14 bases left in between. In germline, CDR1 is SGHRS, CDR2 YFSETQ. The CDR3 loop reads CASSSNPGSNYGYTF. The CDR3 coding sequence is TGCGCCAGCAGCTCTAACCCAGGGTCCAACTATGGCTACACCTTC.

The chain recombines TRBV30 with TRBJ2-1; 13 bases are shared with TRBD2. The V segment lost 3 bases and the J segment 10 bases; nucleotides outside the gene matches: 6. The CDR3 sequence is 14 residues long. Germline V gene lookup returns CDR1 GTSNPN and CDR2 SVGIG (reference sequence). The CDR3 nucleotides read TGTGCCTGGAGGCCCTCGGGACTAGCGGGAGAGCAGTTCTTC. Protein product: CAWRPSGLAGEQFF.